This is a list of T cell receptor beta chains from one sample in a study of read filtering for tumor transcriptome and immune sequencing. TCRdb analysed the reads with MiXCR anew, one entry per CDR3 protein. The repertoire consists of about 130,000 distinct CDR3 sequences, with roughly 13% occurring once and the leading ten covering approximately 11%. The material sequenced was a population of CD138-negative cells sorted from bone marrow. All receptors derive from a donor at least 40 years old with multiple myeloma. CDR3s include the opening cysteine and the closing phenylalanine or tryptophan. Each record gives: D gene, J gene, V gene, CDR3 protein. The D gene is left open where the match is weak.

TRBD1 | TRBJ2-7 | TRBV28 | CATLGQENGQYF
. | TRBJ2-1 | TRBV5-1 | CASSSVLGAGDEQFF
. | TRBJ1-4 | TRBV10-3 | CATSEQGREEKLFF
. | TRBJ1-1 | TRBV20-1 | CSASWRNAEAFF
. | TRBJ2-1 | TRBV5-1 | CASRESSYNEQFF
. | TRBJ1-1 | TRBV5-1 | CASSLEGPEAFF
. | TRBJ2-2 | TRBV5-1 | CASSFVEYTGELFF
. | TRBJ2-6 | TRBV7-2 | CASSLPPTVYSGANVLTF
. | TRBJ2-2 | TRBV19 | CASSITRTVNTGELFF
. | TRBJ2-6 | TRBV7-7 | CASSSIGGRSGANVLTF
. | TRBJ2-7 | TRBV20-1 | CSARDRSLSEQYF
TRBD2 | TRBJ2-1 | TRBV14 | CAIRLAGRLNEQFF
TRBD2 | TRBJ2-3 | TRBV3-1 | CASSRWDYGIDTQYF
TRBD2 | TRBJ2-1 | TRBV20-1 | CSAQAGPYNEQFF
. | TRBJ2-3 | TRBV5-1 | CASGTGTSTDTQYF
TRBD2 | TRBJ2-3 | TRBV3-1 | CASSPSERSGRADTQYF
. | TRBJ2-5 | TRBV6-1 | CASSELGLSQETQYF
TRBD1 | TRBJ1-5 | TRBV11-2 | CASSLERDRVSTQPQHF
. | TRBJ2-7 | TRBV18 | CASSPSIGQPYEQYF
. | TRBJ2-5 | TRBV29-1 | CSVSPGHLQETQYF
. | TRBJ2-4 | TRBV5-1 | CASSFGRPEGRAKNIQYF
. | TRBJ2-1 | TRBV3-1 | CASSQDLIADYNEQFF
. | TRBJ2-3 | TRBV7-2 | CASTPRGEDTQYF
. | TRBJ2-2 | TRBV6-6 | CASSYLGVGELFF
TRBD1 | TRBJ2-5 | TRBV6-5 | CASSDRGTAVETQYF
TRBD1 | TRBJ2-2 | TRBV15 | CATSGDRANTGELFF
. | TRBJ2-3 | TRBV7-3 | CASSLGGSEDTQYF
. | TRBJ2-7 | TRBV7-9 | CASSPPTGSPISYEQYF
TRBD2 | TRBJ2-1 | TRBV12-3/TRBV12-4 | CASSGGTSGGPTYNEQFF
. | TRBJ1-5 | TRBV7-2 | CASSPTSQGPQHF
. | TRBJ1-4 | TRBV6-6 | CASLGHKDEKLFF
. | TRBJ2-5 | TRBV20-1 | CSAFRASLETQYF
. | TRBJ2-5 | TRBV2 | CASSSRVLPETQYF
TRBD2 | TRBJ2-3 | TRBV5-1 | CASSRWSGAGGGTDTQYF
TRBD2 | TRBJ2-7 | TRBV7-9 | CASSYPGLAYEQYF
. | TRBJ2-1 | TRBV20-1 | CSAPGLNEQFF
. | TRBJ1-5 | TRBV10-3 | CAISWDSNQPQHF
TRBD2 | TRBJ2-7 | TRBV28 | CASSPSTSGRAGEQYF
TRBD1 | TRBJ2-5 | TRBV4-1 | CAKSQETGSEYF
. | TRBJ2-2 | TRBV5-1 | CASSLGNAGELFF
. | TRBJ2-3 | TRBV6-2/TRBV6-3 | CASNNVVRGSTQYF
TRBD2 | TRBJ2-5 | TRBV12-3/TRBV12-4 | CASSLVDRGGLETQYF
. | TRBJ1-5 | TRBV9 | CASSVAEGQPQHF
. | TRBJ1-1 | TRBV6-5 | CASSKPAGGEAFF
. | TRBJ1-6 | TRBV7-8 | CASSLAPYNDSPLHF
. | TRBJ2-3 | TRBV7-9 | CASSLEGDTQYF
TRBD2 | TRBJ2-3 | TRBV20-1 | CSLEGSGGAVPDTQYF
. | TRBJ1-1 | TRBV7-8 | CASSLIEDTEAFF
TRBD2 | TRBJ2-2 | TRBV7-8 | CASGLSGFAGELFF
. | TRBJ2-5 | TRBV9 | CASSVRAGQETQYF
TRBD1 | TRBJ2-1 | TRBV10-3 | CAISGGQANNEQFF